This TCR beta chain stems from a study of T cell repertoires in cytomegalovirus infection. Study context: Recently identified HLA-C-restricted CMV epitopes were used, and well-studied HLA-B-restricted CMV epitopes were used as well. Through public TCR beta signatures, both CMV infection and matching HLA type were indicated. Study-wide results and caveats: Ex vivo responses were dominated by HLA-C-restricted CMV-specific TCR beta clonotypes.

Concerning this clonotype itself: No antigen is known for it.

One entry per CDR3 protein, called by TCRdb with MiXCR from the reads. The sample consists of about 470,000 distinct CDR3 sequences, 40% to 50% of them appearing once. The trim removed 4 bases at V and 7 bases at J, leaving 11 bases unmatched. CDR1 and CDR2 (germline): DFQATT, SNEGSKA (reference sequence). This CDR3 region has 14 residues. The source was cultured PBMCs, collected from culture after CMV antigen stimulation. The chain employs TRBV20-1 and TRBJ1-2, with TRBD1 matching over 8 bases. The TCR comes from a human donor in good health (CMV status not recorded). Some clones in this sample may be carry-over from other donors' samples. DNA for the CDR3: TGCAGTGCTACCCAAAGCAGGGGGCGGACTGGCTACACCTTC. This sequence encodes CSATQSRGRTGYTF.